The clone carrying this T cell receptor (beta chain) was picked up a small number of times. Its antigen is not known. Investigators reverse transcribed all isolated RNA, so they sequenced expressed TCRB transcripts. Sequenced naive, central memory and regulatory T cell samples produced an average of about 3.9 million reads. Sequencing was performed with immunoSEQ multiplex PCR; in TCRdb, only in-frame clones are kept and a portion is missing. The sample lists 500,000 to 800,000 clones, around an eighth occurring once. Germline CDR1 reads SGDLS; CDR2 reads YYNGEE. V lost 4 bases, J lost 7 bases, and 10 bases stayed unmatched. The CDR3 loop spans 14 amino acids. The sample is drawn from a study of beta chain features in type 1 diabetes. On the study more broadly: All samples together contributed 90 million to 110 million sorted cells for examination. General observations from the study: Shortening of TCRB CDR3s, moderate but significant, appeared in all four CD4+ subsets of Type 1 diabetes patients. The study found that naive, central memory and Treg TCRB repertoires appeared more similar in patients than in healthy donors.

The sequence came from a young man with type 1 diabetes. The chain employs TRBV9 and TRBJ1-1, with 7 bases matching TRBD1. What was sequenced was naive CD4+ T cells from blood. The CDR3: CASSKRGRQDEAFF. In nucleotides, the CDR3 is TGTGCCAGCAGCAAGAGGGGGCGGCAAGATGAAGCTTTCTTT.